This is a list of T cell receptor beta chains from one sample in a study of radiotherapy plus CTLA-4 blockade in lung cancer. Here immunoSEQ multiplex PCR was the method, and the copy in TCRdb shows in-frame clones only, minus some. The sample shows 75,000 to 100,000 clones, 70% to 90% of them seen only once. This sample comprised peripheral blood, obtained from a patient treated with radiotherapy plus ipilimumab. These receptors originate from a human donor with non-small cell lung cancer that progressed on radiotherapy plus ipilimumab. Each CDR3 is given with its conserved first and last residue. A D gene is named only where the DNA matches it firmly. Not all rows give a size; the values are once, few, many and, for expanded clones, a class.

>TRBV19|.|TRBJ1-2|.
CASSAIGAGYTF
TGTGCCAGTAGTGCAATAGGTGCTGGCTACACCTTC
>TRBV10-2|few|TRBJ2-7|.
CASSASYEQYF
TGCGCCAGCAGTGCCTCCTACGAGCAGTACTTC
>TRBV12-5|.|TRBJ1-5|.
CASGLSQTGNQPQHF
TGTGCTAGTGGTTTGTCTCAGACAGGCAATCAGCCCCAGCATTTT
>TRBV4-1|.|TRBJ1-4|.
CASSQESATNEKLFF
TGCGCCAGCAGCCAAGAAAGTGCAACTAATGAAAAACTGTTTTTT
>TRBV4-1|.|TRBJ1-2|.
CASSPPGTNYGYTF
TGCGCCAGCAGCCCTCCGGGAACTAACTATGGCTACACCTTC
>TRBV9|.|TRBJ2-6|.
CASNPGAGANVLTF
TGTGCCAGCAATCCGGGGGCCGGGGCCAACGTCCTGACTTTC
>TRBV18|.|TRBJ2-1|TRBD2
CASSPLAGTEQFF
TGTGCCAGCTCACCCCTAGCGGGGACTGAGCAGTTCTTC
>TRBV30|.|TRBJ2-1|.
CACKVGSYNEQFF
TGTGCCTGTAAGGTAGGCTCCTACAATGAGCAGTTCTTC
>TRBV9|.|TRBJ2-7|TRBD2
CASSVGSSGRGEQYF
TGTGCCAGCAGCGTAGGTTCTAGCGGGAGAGGGGAGCAGTACTTC
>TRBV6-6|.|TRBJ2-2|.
CASSYGLKIYTGELFF
TGTGCCAGCAGTTACGGATTAAAAATTTACACCGGGGAGCTGTTTTTT
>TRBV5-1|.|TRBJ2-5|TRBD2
CASSLGTSGVQETQYF
TGCGCCAGCAGCTTAGGGACTAGCGGGGTACAAGAGACCCAGTACTTC
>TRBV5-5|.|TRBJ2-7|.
CASSLGRGISYEQYF
TGTGCCAGCAGCTTGGGTAGGGGGATTTCCTACGAGCAGTACTTC
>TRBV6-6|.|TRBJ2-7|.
CASSYSGVSYEQYF
TGTGCCAGCAGTTACTCGGGGGTCTCCTACGAGCAGTACTTC
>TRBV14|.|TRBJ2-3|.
CASSQGRLSTDTQYF
TGTGCCAGCAGCCAAGGGCGATTGAGCACAGATACGCAGTATTTT
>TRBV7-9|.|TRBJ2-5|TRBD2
CASRTSGRPQETQYF
TGTGCCAGCAGGACTAGCGGGAGACCCCAAGAGACCCAGTACTTC
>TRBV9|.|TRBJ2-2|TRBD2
CASRPDPGLASGELFF
TGTGCCAGCAGACCAGACCCGGGACTAGCGTCCGGGGAGCTGTTTTTT